A single T cell receptor (beta chain) is shown here with its context. Generated by immunoSEQ multiplex PCR, the TCRdb table keeps only in-frame clones and is missing some. The sample includes some 250,000 clones, 80% to 90% of them seen just once. These data belong to a study of blood T cell repertoires in COVID-19. V shed 0 bases, J shed 9 bases, and the junction held 6 bases outside the gene matches. The CDR3 covers 15 residues. Germline CDR1 SGHRS, CDR2 YFSETQ. Sequencing used peripheral blood. The chain combines TRBV5-1 with TRBJ1-6, with 7 nucleotides matching TRBD1. The receptor was derived from a man aged 25-40 years with active or convalescent COVID-19. The CDR3 region has the DNA TGCGCCAGCAGCTTGGCGGCAGGGGGGACTTCACCCCTCCACTTT. It translates to CASSLAAGGTSPLHF.